This T cell receptor beta chain was obtained from a study of tumor-infiltrating lymphocytes in primary liver carcinoma. With a constant-region primer, TCR beta cDNA was made from about 0.5 ug of total RNA. Slightly modified ARM-PCR served as the procedure for the TCR beta libraries. These libraries came from three rounds of nested multiplex PCR. Primers for the first two PCR rounds were TRBV1-TRBV30 forward primers and a C-beta reverse primer (about 9 cycles per round). TCRdb redid the calling of the multiplex PCR reads with MiXCR, one entry per CDR3 protein. The data show 20,000 to 30,000 distinct CDR3 sequences, with roughly 78% seen just once and 35% to 50% held by the top ten. On this clonotype itself: Mismatch with germline at one junction end may stem from a read error.

The CDR3 extends over 16 amino acids. Germline values: CDR1 SGHAT, CDR2 FQNNGV. Scientists recovered RNA and DNA together from approximately 20-30 mg of unsorted bulk tissue. Material: liver tumor tissue from sampling region 3. Subset in this sample: tumor region T3, left-lateral pole. The clonotype originates from a middle-aged man with primary liver carcinoma and hepatitis B virus infection. This chain connects TRBV11-2 to TRBJ2-5, with D perhaps TRBD1 or TRBD2 (5 bases each). CDR3: CASSQTPGEGKESQYF. The DNA for the CDR3 is TGTGCCAGTAGCCAAACTCCAGGCGAGGGGAAAGAGAGCCAGTACTTC.